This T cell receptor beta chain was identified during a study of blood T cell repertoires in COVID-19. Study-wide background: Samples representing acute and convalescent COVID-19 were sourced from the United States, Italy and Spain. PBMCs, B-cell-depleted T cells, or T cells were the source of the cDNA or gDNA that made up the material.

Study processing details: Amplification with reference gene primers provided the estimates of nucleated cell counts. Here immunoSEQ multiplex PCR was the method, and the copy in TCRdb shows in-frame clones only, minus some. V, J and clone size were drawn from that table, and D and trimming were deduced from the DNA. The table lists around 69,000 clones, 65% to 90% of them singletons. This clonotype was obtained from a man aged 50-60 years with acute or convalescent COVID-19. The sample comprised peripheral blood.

The CDR3 DNA follows: TGTGCCAGCAGCTTAGCGCCTCCCGACAGTTCCTATAATTCACCCCTCCACTTT. This sequence encodes CASSLAPPDSSYNSPLHF. The rearrangement uses TRBV7-6 and TRBJ1-6; D perhaps matches TRBD1 (5 bases). The germline gives CDR1 SGHVS, CDR2 FNYEAQ. The CDR3 length is 18 residues. V dropped 0 bases and J dropped 1 base, with 13 bases sitting between them.